The entry below gives a single TCR beta chain sequence along with its context. Clones were read by immunoSEQ multiplex PCR, and TCRdb kept only the in-frame ones, dropping some. The sample yields 60,000 or so clones, approximately 85% seen once. The sample originates from a study of blood T cell repertoires in COVID-19. At the level of the study: Sources were T cells, B-cell-depleted T cells, or PBMCs; the material itself was cDNA or gDNA.

This clonotype was sampled from a human donor in a cohort sampled during active COVID-19. The source material was peripheral blood.

CDR3 in amino acids: CASSERTGPDYGYTF. The CDR3 DNA sequence: TGTGCCAGCAGTGAACGGACAGGTCCTGACTATGGCTACACCTTC. V and J are TRBV6-1 and TRBJ1-2, with TRBD1 matching 7 bases. V lost 2 bases and J lost 3; bases outside the gene matches: 6. The CDR3 is made up of 15 amino acids. Germline values: CDR1 MNHNS, CDR2 SASEGT.